The 5 T cell receptor beta chains in this list originate from one sample, sequenced in a study of regulatory T cells in long-lasting Graves disease. The TCR beta library used iRepertoire HTBI primers with Arm-PCR amplification of CDR3. A single record per CDR3 protein comes from TCRdb applying MiXCR to the multiplex PCR reads. The table shows some 560,000 distinct CDR3 sequences, with 16% occurring only once. Time point of the sample: newly diagnosed GD, antithyroid drugs for less than 3 months. After RNA was extracted from PBMCs, the TCR library was made from it. This same sample was also taken into another study, of T cells in Graves' hyperthyroidism and ophthalmopathy.

Sample: peripheral blood mononuclear cells (PBMCs), taken at new diagnosis, from a patient treated with antithyroid drugs. These receptors were taken from a woman aged 35-65 years with Graves disease.

V is TRBV30 and J is TRBJ2-3, with 8 nucleotides matching TRBD1. After removal of 8 bases from V and 4 bases from J, the junction contained 8 bases not matched to a gene. This CDR3 is 13 amino acids long. From germline, CDR1 is GTSNPN and CDR2 SVGIG (reference sequence). For the CDR3, the DNA is TGTGCCGTGGAGACAGGGGTCGCAGATACGCAGTATTTT. Translated, it gives CAVETGVADTQYF. Looking up the rest from reference TRBV30 and TRBJ2-3 gives the full variable domain: SQTIHQWPATLVQPVGSPLSLECTVEGTSNPNLYWYRQAAGRGLQLLFYSVGIGQISSEVPQNLSASRPQDRQFILSSKKLLLSDSGFYLCAVETGVADTQYFGPGTRLTVL.

This clonotype appeared a few times. V usage is TRBV29-1 and J usage is TRBJ1-1; weak D call: TRBD1 (5 bases). Between the trimmed V and J ends, which lost 1 base and 10 bases, there was a span of 7 bases. From germline, CDR1 is SQVTM and CDR2 ANQGSEA. The CDR3 covers 10 residues. The chain's CDR3 is CSVEGGTAFF. The CDR3 region has the DNA TGCAGCGTTGAAGGGGGGACAGCTTTCTTT. The full variable domain, rest sourced from reference TRBV29-1 and TRBJ1-1, is SAVISQKPSRDICQRGTSLTIQCQVDSQVTMMFWYRQQPGQSLTLIATANQGSEATYESGFVIDKFPISRPNLTFSTLTVSNMSPEDSSIYLCSVEGGTAFFGQGTRLTVV.

The chain joins TRBV15 to TRBJ1-5; 8 nucleotides line up with TRBD1. CDR3 length equals 13 residues. V lost 8 bases to trimming and J lost 5 bases; unmatched junction nucleotides: 5. The V gene's germline CDR1 is LNHNV and CDR2 YYDKDF (reference sequence). The DNA of the CDR3 is TGTGCCACCGGGAGGGGACAGGATCAGCCCCAGCATTTT. As protein: CATGRGQDQPQHF.

This clonotype has ten or more counts. The V and J genes are TRBV7-8 and TRBJ1-5; D gene uncertain. Trimming removed 0 bases from V and 7 bases from J, with 13 bases in between. Germline values: CDR1 SGHVS, CDR2 FQNEAQ. CDR3 length equals 15 residues. This CDR3 reads CASSLARLVSQPQHF. The CDR3 region has the DNA TGTGCCAGCAGCTTAGCGCGATTGGTGAGCCAGCCCCAGCATTTT.

The V call is TRBV20-1, the J call TRBJ2-7, with 7 positions matching TRBD1. The CDR3 is made up of 13 amino acids. Germline loops: CDR1 DFQATT, CDR2 SNEGSKA (reference sequence). Losses at the gene ends were 7 bases for V and 3 bases for J; bases not matched to a gene: 9. This chain's CDR3 is CSVARDSHYEQYF. The CDR3 coding sequence is TGCAGTGTTGCCCGGGACAGCCACTACGAGCAGTACTTC.